The 2 T cell receptor beta chains below come from one sample, sequenced in a study of blood T cell repertoires in COVID-19. Method: immunoSEQ multiplex PCR; TCRdb's copy keeps in-frame clones and lacks some. Of hundreds of thousands of clones in the sample, more than 85% were seen once. Sequencing used PBMCs or T cells enriched from blood (not recorded which). The receptors derive from a woman aged 55-70 years who had recovered from COVID-19.

V and J are TRBV30 and TRBJ2-1; TRBD2 matches at 13 bases. The CDR3 covers 18 residues. Germline CDR1 GTSNPN, CDR2 SVGIG (reference sequence). With 6 bases clipped from V and 8 bases from J, the junction kept 19 bases outside the gene matches. The CDR3 DNA is TGTGCCTGTCTGAAGGCGGGACTAGCGGGGCTAGGGAGCCATGAGCAGTTCTTC. This codes for CACLKAGLAGLGSHEQFF.

The chain uses TRBV5-1 and TRBJ2-3; TRBD2 matches at 10 bases. The CDR3 contains 16 residues. CDR1 and CDR2 (germline): SGHRS, YFSETQ. The trim removed 0 bases at V and 2 bases at J, leaving 3 bases unmatched. CDR3 amino acids: CASSLDLAGATDTQYF. Here the CDR3 DNA reads TGCGCCAGCAGCTTGGATCTAGCGGGGGCCACAGATACGCAGTATTTT. The full variable domain, with the rest looked up from reference TRBV5-1 and TRBJ2-3, is KAGVTQTPRYLIKTRGQQVTLSCSPISGHRSVSWYQQTPGQGLQFLFEYFSETQRNKGNFPGRFSGRQFSNSRSEMNVSTLELGDSALYLCASSLDLAGATDTQYFGPGTRLTVL.